A single T cell receptor (beta chain) is shown here with its context. This sample is drawn from a study of T cells in tumors after PD-1 blockade. Study overall: Prior checkpoint blockade, systemic immunosuppressant use, or anti-cancer therapy within 4 weeks excluded patients.

With 0 bases removed from V and 12 bases from J, the gap between germline ends came to 21 bases. This CDR3 has 16 residues. The germline V gene encodes CDR1 SGHNT and CDR2 YENEEA. Data came from immunoSEQ multiplex PCR; TCRdb stores just in-frame clones and leaves some out. The repertoire includes about 20,000 clones, over 75% of them detected once, and 25% sits in the top ten. V usage is TRBV11-3 and J usage is TRBJ2-1; D might be TRBD1 (6 bases). This specimen consisted of PBMCs, obtained after anti-PD-1 therapy. This clonotype was sampled from a human donor with advanced basal cell or squamous cell carcinoma (not recorded which). CDR3 in amino acids: CASSLEDRTVHIMQFF. In DNA form, the CDR3 reads TGTGCCAGCAGCTTAGAGGACCGGACAGTTCATATTATGCAGTTCTTC.